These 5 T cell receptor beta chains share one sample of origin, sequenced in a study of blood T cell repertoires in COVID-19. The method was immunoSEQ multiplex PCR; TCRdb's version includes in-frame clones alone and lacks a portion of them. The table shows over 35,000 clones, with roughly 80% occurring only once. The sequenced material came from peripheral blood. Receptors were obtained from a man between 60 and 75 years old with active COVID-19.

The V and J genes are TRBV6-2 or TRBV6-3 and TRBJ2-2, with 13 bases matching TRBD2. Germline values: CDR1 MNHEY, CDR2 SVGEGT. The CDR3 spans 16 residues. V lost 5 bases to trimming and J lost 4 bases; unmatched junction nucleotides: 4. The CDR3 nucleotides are TGTGCCAGCAGTCCGCGACTAGCGGGAGGCACCGGGGAGCTGTTTTTT. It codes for CASSPRLAGGTGELFF.

The CDR3 loop reads CASSRERQGSSEAFF. The CDR3 DNA is TGTGCCAGCAGCCGAGAGAGACAGGGCAGCTCTGAAGCTTTCTTT. The chain couples TRBV14 to TRBJ1-1; 7 bases match TRBD1. The ends lost 4 bases at V and 6 bases at J; junction bases unmatched: 11. The germline V gene has CDR1 SGHDN and CDR2 FVKESK. The CDR3 runs 15 residues.

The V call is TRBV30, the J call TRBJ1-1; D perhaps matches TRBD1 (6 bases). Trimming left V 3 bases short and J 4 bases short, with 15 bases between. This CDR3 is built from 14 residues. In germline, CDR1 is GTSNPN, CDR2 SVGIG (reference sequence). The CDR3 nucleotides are TGTGCCTGGAGGGCCTCGGGGGGCCCCACTGAAGCTTTCTTT. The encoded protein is CAWRASGGPTEAFF.

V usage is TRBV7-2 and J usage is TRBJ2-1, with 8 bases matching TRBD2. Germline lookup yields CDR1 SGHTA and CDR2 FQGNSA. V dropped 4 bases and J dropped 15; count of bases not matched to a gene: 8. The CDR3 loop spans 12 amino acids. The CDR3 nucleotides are TGTGCCAGCAGCTGGGTAGCGGGAAAAATGTTCTTC. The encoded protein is CASSWVAGKMFF.

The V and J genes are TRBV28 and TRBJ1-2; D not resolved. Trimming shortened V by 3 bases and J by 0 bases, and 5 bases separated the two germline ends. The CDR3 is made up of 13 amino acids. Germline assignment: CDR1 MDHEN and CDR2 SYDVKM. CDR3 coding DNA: TGTGCCAGCAGTTTCGGAGCTAACTATGGCTACACCTTC. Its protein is CASSFGANYGYTF.